The 19 T cell receptor beta chains reported below all come from one sample, sequenced in a study of preoperative IRX-2 immunotherapy in early breast cancer (dated by TCRdb to about 2019). The treatment or condition label of this sample denotes: preoperative locoregional IRX-2 cytokine immunotherapy. Receptor amplification or capture employed the immunoSEQ multiplex PCR assay. As stored in TCRdb, this immuneACCESS dataset retains in-frame rearrangements with V and J assigned. A fraction of the clones does not appear; measured against another copy, unresolved V genes explain less than half of the discrepancy, and the remainder lacks a known reason. For this sample there are tens of thousands of clones; about nine tenths appear just once. The top ten clonotypes cover about 1.6% of the sample. The specimen comprised tumor tissue, sampled after IRX-2 immunotherapy. The receptors here all came from a human donor with breast cancer.

The chain employs TRBV6-9 and TRBJ1-4; D call uncertain. Germline CDR1 MNHGY, CDR2 SVAAGI. The CDR3 is 16 amino acids. V shed 3 bases and J shed 2 bases, with 13 bases lying between them. As DNA, the CDR3 is TGTGCCAGCAGTTACCCCCCCGGACGGACTAATGAAAAACTGTTTTTT. This translates into CASSYPPGRTNEKLFF.

V gene TRBV11-3 combines with J gene TRBJ2-3; 8 bases fit TRBD2. The CDR3 extends over 17 amino acids. V was clipped by 2 bases and J by 3 bases; unmatched bases: 10. Per germline, CDR1 SGHNT and CDR2 YENEEA. CDR3 protein: CASSLMVRGGKTDTQYF. CDR3 coding DNA: TGTGCCAGCAGCTTAATGGTCCGGGGGGGCAAAACAGATACGCAGTATTTT. Filled out from reference TRBV11-3 and TRBJ2-3, the complete variable domain reads EAGVVQSPRYKIIEKKQPVAFWCNPISGHNTLYWYLQNLGQGPELLIRYENEEAVDDSQLPKDRFSAERLKGVDSTLKIQPAELGDSAVYLCASSLMVRGGKTDTQYFGPGTRLTVL.

The chain joins TRBV9 to TRBJ1-1; a possible D gene is TRBD1 (6 bases). This CDR3 comprises 15 residues. The V and J ends lost 4 bases and 5 bases respectively, with 18 bases between them. The germline CDR1 and CDR2 sequences are SGDLS and YYNGEE. The CDR3 nucleotides read TGTGCCAGCAGCTTAGAGGCAGGGGTGACAACTGAAGCTTTCTTT. Amino acid sequence: CASSLEAGVTTEAFF.

The gene calls are TRBV11-3 and TRBJ1-5; D gene unclear. Germline V gives CDR1 SGHNT, CDR2 YENEEA. V lost 3 bases, J lost 3 bases, and 9 bases lay in between. This CDR3 spans 14 amino acids. Written as DNA, the CDR3 is TGTGCCAGCAGCTTGAACACGAACAATCAGCCCCAGCATTTT. Translating it yields CASSLNTNNQPQHF.

This clone occurred a few times. The chain links TRBV7-8 to TRBJ1-4; D is ambiguous. The CDR3 consists of 13 residues. The ends were cut back, 3 bases at V and 8 bases at J, with 10 bases in the middle. Germline V gives CDR1 SGHVS, CDR2 FQNEAQ. The CDR3 DNA sequence: TGTGCCAGCAGCTTCACACGGGGAGAAAAACTGTTTTTT. Residues: CASSFTRGEKLFF.

The chain uses TRBV30 and TRBJ1-2; D is possibly TRBD1 (6 bases). Trimming removed 4 bases from V and 2 bases from J, with 17 bases in between. CDR3 size: 15 residues. The germline V gene encodes CDR1 GTSNPN and CDR2 SVGIG (reference sequence). CDR3 in amino acids: CAWTTAGDRNYGYTF. The DNA for the CDR3 is TGTGCCTGGACCACCGCAGGGGATAGGAACTATGGCTACACCTTC.

This clone was observed once. This chain connects TRBV6-8 to TRBJ2-3; 8 bases align to TRBD1. Germline V gene sequence: CDR1 MNHGY, CDR2 SAAAGT. The V segment lost 2 bases and the J segment 0 bases; nucleotides outside the gene matches: 10. The CDR3 extends over 18 amino acids. The DNA for the CDR3 is TGTGCCAGCAGTTACCATCTGACAGGGGCTACTAGCACAGATACGCAGTATTTT. Its protein product is CASSYHLTGATSTDTQYF.

This clone was counted once. The chain carries TRBV19 and TRBJ1-5; 8 positions match TRBD1. Germline assignment: CDR1 LNHDA and CDR2 SQIVND (reference sequence). J lost 2 bases, V lost 6 bases, and 0 bases had no gene match. The CDR3 length is 13 residues. The DNA of the CDR3 is TGTGCCAGTAGGGACAGGGGCAATCAGCCCCAGCATTTT. Translation gives CASRDRGNQPQHF.

The V call is TRBV6-7, the J call TRBJ1-6, with D unresolved. TRBV6-7 is reported as an ORF; its role is uncertain. The CDR3 runs 18 residues. V shed 0 bases and J shed 0 bases, with 12 bases lying between them. In DNA form, the CDR3 reads TGTGCCAGCAGTTACTCCCTCAGCCTGCGCTCCTATAATTCACCCCTCCACTTT. This encodes CASSYSLSLRSYNSPLHF.

The genes are TRBV6-8 and TRBJ1-2; the match to TRBD1 covers 7 bases. The J segment lost 5 bases and the V segment lost 3 bases, leaving 6 bases of the junction unmatched. CDR1 and CDR2 (germline): MNHGY, SAAAGT. The CDR3 length is 14 residues. The CDR3 loop is CASSYEGARYGYTF. CDR3 bases: TGTGCCAGCAGTTATGAGGGGGCGAGGTATGGCTACACCTTC.

The rearrangement uses TRBV6-8 and TRBJ2-7; D not certain. The ends were cut back, 7 bases at V and 4 bases at J, with 14 bases in the middle. The germline V gene encodes CDR1 MNHGY and CDR2 SAAAGT. The CDR3 is 13 residues long. The CDR3 loop is CASTSGQAYEQYF. The CDR3 DNA reads TGTGCCAGCACCAGTGGCCAGGCTTACGAGCAGTACTTC.

Here the CDR3 reads CASRLAGNNEQFF. DNA of the CDR3: TGTGCCAGTAGACTAGCGGGGAACAATGAGCAGTTCTTC. The chain couples TRBV19 to TRBJ2-1; 10 bases line up with TRBD2. This CDR3 contains 13 residues. CDR1 is LNHDA, CDR2 SQIVND, per germline (reference sequence). V lost 6 bases, J lost 5 bases, and 1 base stayed unmatched.

J is TRBJ1-5 and V is TRBV30, with D maybe TRBD1 (5 bases). V dropped 7 bases and J dropped 0 bases, with 13 bases sitting between them. CDR3 size: 14 residues. CDR1 GTSNPN and CDR2 SVGIG come from the germline V gene (reference sequence). The CDR3 loop is CALGRGYSNQPQHF. CDR3 nucleotide sequence: TGTGCCTTGGGACGGGGATATAGCAATCAGCCCCAGCATTTT.

The gene calls are TRBV19 and TRBJ1-1, with TRBD1 matching over 10 bases. V was pared by 7 bases and J by 7 bases, with 9 bases of the junction left unmatched. The CDR3 is 14 residues long. The V gene's germline CDR1 is LNHDA and CDR2 SQIVND (reference sequence). The DNA of the CDR3 is TGTGCCAGTACCCTGGGACAGGGGACGGTTGAAGCTTTCTTT. Translation gives CASTLGQGTVEAFF.

This sequence joins TRBV7-2 and TRBJ1-3, with a possible D match to TRBD1 (5 bases). The CDR3 has 18 residues. Trimming pared 5 bases from V and 1 base from J, leaving 21 bases between. Germline V gives CDR1 SGHTA, CDR2 FQGNSA. The CDR3 region is CASSQDTNWGRSGNTIYF. CDR3 DNA sequence: TGTGCCAGCAGCCAGGACACAAACTGGGGTAGATCTGGAAACACCATATATTTT.

The V call is TRBV6-8, the J call TRBJ1-1, with D uncertain. Germline assignment: CDR1 MNHGY and CDR2 SAAAGT. This CDR3 has 14 residues. V lost 0 bases, J lost 6 bases, and 11 bases lay in between. The CDR3 loop reads CASSYSGGKAEAFF. The CDR3 region has the DNA TGTGCCAGCAGTTACTCGGGAGGAAAGGCTGAAGCTTTCTTT.

The chain carries TRBV6-8 and TRBJ1-2, with D maybe TRBD1 (6 bases). Germline CDR1 MNHGY, CDR2 SAAAGT. The CDR3 totals 16 residues. The V end lost 5 bases, the J end lost 8 bases, and 24 bases lay between the germline ends. The CDR3, as DNA: TGTGCCAGCAGTATAGAAGGTACAGGGCTACTCGTGGGCTACACCTTC. It specifies CASSIEGTGLLVGYTF.

The rearrangement joins TRBV18 to TRBJ2-1, with D maybe TRBD2 (6 bases). CDR3 length: 14 amino acids. Germline V gene data show CDR1 as KGHSH and CDR2 as LQKENI. Between the trimmed V and J ends, which lost 3 bases and 8 bases, there was a span of 14 bases. The CDR3 reads CASSPNMRGDEQFF. DNA of the CDR3: TGTGCCAGCTCACCGAATATGCGGGGTGATGAGCAGTTCTTC.

The chain joins TRBV11-3 to TRBJ2-1; D is unclear. The CDR3 loop spans 15 amino acids. V was trimmed by 4 bases and J by 0 bases, leaving 10 bases between them. Per germline, CDR1 SGHNT and CDR2 YENEEA. CDR3 in amino acids: CASSSGRASYNEQFF. CDR3 DNA sequence: TGTGCCAGCAGCTCCGGCAGAGCCTCCTACAATGAGCAGTTCTTC.